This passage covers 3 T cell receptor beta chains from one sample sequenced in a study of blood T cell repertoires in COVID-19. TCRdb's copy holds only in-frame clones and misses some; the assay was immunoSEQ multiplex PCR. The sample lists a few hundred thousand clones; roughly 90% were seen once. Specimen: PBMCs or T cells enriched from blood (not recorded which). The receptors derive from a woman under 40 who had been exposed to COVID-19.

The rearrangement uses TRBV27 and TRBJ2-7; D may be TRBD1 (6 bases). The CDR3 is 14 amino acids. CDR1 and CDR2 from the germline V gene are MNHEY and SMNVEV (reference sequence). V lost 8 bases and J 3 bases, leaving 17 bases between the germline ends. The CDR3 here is CASQEMGAGYEQYF. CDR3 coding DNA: TGTGCCAGCCAGGAGATGGGGGCAGGCTACGAGCAGTACTTC.

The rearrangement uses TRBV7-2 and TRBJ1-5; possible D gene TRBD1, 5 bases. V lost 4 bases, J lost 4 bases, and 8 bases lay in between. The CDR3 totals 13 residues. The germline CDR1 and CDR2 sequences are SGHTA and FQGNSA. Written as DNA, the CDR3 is TGTGCCAGCAGCTCCCAGGGTAATCAGCCCCAGCATTTT. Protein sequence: CASSSQGNQPQHF.

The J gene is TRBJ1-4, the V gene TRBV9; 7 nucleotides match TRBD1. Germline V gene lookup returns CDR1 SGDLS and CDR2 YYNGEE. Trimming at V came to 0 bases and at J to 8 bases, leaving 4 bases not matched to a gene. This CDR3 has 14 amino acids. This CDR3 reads CASSVGTGGEKLFF. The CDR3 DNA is TGTGCCAGCAGCGTAGGGACAGGAGGAGAAAAACTGTTTTTT.